This T cell receptor beta chain was identified during a study of CD8 T cells in ankylosing spondylitis. The CDR3 extends over 15 amino acids. Germline lookup yields CDR1 LNHNV and CDR2 YYDKDF (reference sequence). Trimming stripped 4 bases from V and 2 bases from J, with 13 bases between. TCRdb reprocessed the 5' RACE reads with MiXCR, giving one entry per CDR3 protein. This table holds fewer than 200,000 distinct CDR3 sequences, around a sixth found once. Concerning this clonotype itself: Its antigen is undetermined.

General study findings and limits: Significant enrichment of disease-linked clones was reported in matched ankylosing spondylitis synovial fluid. CD8+ cells made up the disease-linked clones, which were relatively rare in peripheral blood.

The chain combines TRBV15 with TRBJ2-3; D gene unclear. The clonotype was recovered from a male donor aged 5-29 years with ankylosing spondylitis or in good health (not recorded which). The sequencing sample was made of blood, either unsorted or a sorted T cell fraction (not recorded which). This CDR3 is CATSTQSMNTDTQYF. Here the CDR3 DNA reads TGTGCCACCAGCACCCAGAGTATGAACACAGATACGCAGTATTTT.